This T cell receptor beta chain was profiled in a study of vaccination and CD4 T cells after COVID-19. About the research overall: There were two doses of either BNT162b2 or mRNA-1273 vaccine given to participants.

This CDR3 spans 14 amino acids. The V end lost 4 bases, the J end lost 6 bases, and 14 bases lay between the germline ends. The germline V gene encodes CDR1 MNHNS and CDR2 SASEGT. The Oncomine TCR Beta short-read assay sequenced DNA from cultured CD4+ T cells. TCRdb re-analysed the PCR reads in MiXCR, keeping a single row per CDR3 protein. The sample has 22,000 or so distinct CDR3 sequences; approximately 29% are singletons. This clonotype has just a few counts. The antigen is not known. Described time point: late sampling 161 to 241 days after vaccination in a few convalescent patients. Treatment: 10-day PBMC culture with coronavirus spike peptide pools or control peptides (ViraFEST assay). Expansion of antigen-specific T cells with peptide pools by ViraFEST preceded sequencing of TCRs.

The sequence was obtained from a human donor who had recovered from COVID-19. The V call is TRBV6-1, the J call TRBJ2-3; the D call may be TRBD1 or TRBD2 (5 bases each). Material: CD4+ T cells from blood, cultured in vitro, obtained about 7 months after SARS-CoV-2 vaccination. CDR3 in amino acids: CASSVGDRPDTQYF. The CDR3, as DNA: TGTGCCAGCAGTGTGGGGGATAGACCGGATACGCAGTATTTT.